A selection of T cell receptor beta chains follows, all from one sample in a study of regulatory T cells in long-lasting Graves disease. A single record per CDR3 protein comes from TCRdb applying MiXCR to the multiplex PCR reads. The data show 300,000 to 500,000 distinct CDR3 sequences, around 20% seen once. The sample here was peripheral blood mononuclear cells (PBMCs), taken when the disease was refractory, from a patient treated with antithyroid drugs. The origin of the receptors is a female donor with Graves disease. Both conserved end residues are part of each CDR3. A D gene is named only where the DNA matches it firmly. Only part of the rows carry a size: once, few, many, or a class if the clone is expanded.

>TRBJ2-7|TRBD2|once|TRBV3-1
CASSNYLVAGVGEQYF
TGTGCCAGCAGCAATTACCTGGTCGCGGGAGTGGGCGAGCAGTACTTC
>TRBJ2-1|NA|many|TRBV28
CASSSFLNEQFF
TGTGCCAGCAGTTCCTTTCTGAATGAGCAGTTCTTC
>TRBJ1-1|NA|many|TRBV11-2
CASSLFRGAGNTEAFF
TGTGCCAGCAGCTTATTCAGGGGCGCTGGGAACACTGAAGCTTTCTTT
>TRBJ2-1|TRBD2|few|TRBV18
CASSQAGTIYNEQFF
TGTGCCAGCAGCCAAGCGGGAACGATCTACAATGAGCAGTTCTTC
>TRBJ2-7|TRBD1|few|TRBV7-9
CASSAGRIFSGTGFPYEQYF
TGTGCCAGCAGCGCCGGACGAATCTTTTCCGGGACAGGATTTCCCTACGAGCAGTACTTC
>TRBJ2-7|NA|many|TRBV7-8
CASSLVAGRNEQYF
TGTGCCAGCAGCTTAGTCGCAGGGCGCAACGAGCAGTACTTC
>TRBJ1-1|NA|many|TRBV2
CAQVGDRTLPTEAFF
TGTGCCCAAGTGGGGGACCGAACCCTTCCCACTGAAGCTTTCTTT
>TRBJ2-1|NA|NA|TRBV12-3/TRBV12-4
CAGSVVNGQFF
TGTGCCGGCTCCGTAGTCAATGGGCAGTTCTTC
>TRBJ2-3|TRBD2|few|TRBV11-2
CASSPGLASDTQYF
TGTGCCAGCAGCCCAGGACTAGCGTCAGATACGCAGTATTTT
>TRBJ2-7|NA|many|TRBV27
CASSLSLRDGSSYEQYF
TGTGCCAGCAGTTTGTCGCTCCGGGACGGAAGCTCCTACGAGCAGTACTTC
>TRBJ2-7|TRBD2|NA|TRBV7-9
CASSGRLAYYEQYF
TGTGCCAGCAGCGGGAGACTAGCGTACTACGAGCAGTACTTC
>TRBJ2-3|TRBD2|NA|TRBV7-2
CASSLLGAGGGPDTQYF
TGTGCCAGCAGCTTATTGGGAGCGGGAGGAGGGCCAGATACGCAGTATTTT
>TRBJ1-1|NA|NA|TRBV14
CASSHLGGTEAFF
TGTGCCAGCAGCCACCTTGGAGGTACTGAAGCTTTCTTT
>TRBJ1-1|NA|many|TRBV28
CASSSTGYAAFF
TGTGCCAGCAGCTCGACAGGTTACGCAGCTTTCTTT
>TRBJ1-2|NA|NA|TRBV7-2
CASSQDWGDGYTF
TGCGCCAGCAGCCAAGATTGGGGCGATGGCTACACCTTC
>TRBJ2-7|NA|many|TRBV7-9
CASSYRGRGAAYEQYF
TGTGCCAGCAGCTACCGAGGTAGGGGCGCAGCCTACGAGCAGTACTTC
>TRBJ2-2|NA|NA|TRBV3-1
CASKRSLGAGELFF
TGTGCCAGCAAAAGGAGTTTGGGTGCCGGGGAGCTGTTTTTT
>TRBJ1-1|NA|NA|TRBV10-3
CAIRTTVTEAFF
TGTGCCATCAGGACTACAGTCACTGAAGCTTTCTTT
>TRBJ2-5|TRBD2|many|TRBV20-1
CSAAPSGREETQYF
TGCAGTGCCGCACCTAGCGGGAGGGAGGAGACCCAGTACTTC
>TRBJ1-5|NA|few|TRBV7-9
CASSLDDRENQPQHF
TGTGCCAGCAGCTTAGACGACAGAGAGAATCAGCCCCAGCATTTT
>TRBJ2-1|TRBD2|once|TRBV6-2/TRBV6-3
CASSYVYGLAGGSSYNEQFF
TGTGCCAGCAGTTACGTGTATGGACTAGCGGGAGGGAGCTCCTACAATGAGCAGTTCTTC
>TRBJ2-5|NA|many|TRBV20-1
CSAPLDRGETQYF
TGCAGTGCTCCCCTCGATCGCGGGGAGACCCAGTACTTC
>TRBJ2-5|TRBD1|many|TRBV28
CASSPYRQGGETQYF
TGTGCCAGCAGTCCCTACAGACAGGGGGGAGAGACCCAGTACTTC
>TRBJ1-1|NA|NA|TRBV7-2
CASSFGAGLDTEAFF
TGTGCCAGCAGCTTCGGAGCAGGTCTGGACACTGAAGCTTTCTTT
>TRBJ2-3|TRBD2|few|TRBV7-3
CASSLGTSDTDTQYF
TGTGCCAGCAGTTTAGGGACTAGCGACACAGATACGCAGTATTTT
>TRBJ1-1|TRBD1|many|TRBV28
CASSHRQGTSEAFF
TGTGCCAGCAGCCACAGACAGGGTACCTCTGAAGCTTTCTTT
>TRBJ2-7|TRBD2|many|TRBV29-1
CSVDITSGHSYEQYF
TGCAGCGTTGACATAACTAGCGGGCATTCCTACGAGCAGTACTTC
>TRBJ2-1|NA|NA|TRBV6-1
CASRPDYSSYNEQFF
TGTGCCAGCAGGCCGGACTACAGCTCCTACAATGAGCAGTTCTTC
>TRBJ2-7|TRBD1|many|TRBV11-2
CASSSDRGLGQYF
TGTGCCAGCAGCTCCGACAGGGGGTTAGGGCAGTACTTC
>TRBJ2-5|TRBD2|many|TRBV7-3
CASSSPGGTQYF
TGTGCCAGCAGCTCGCCGGGGGGGACCCAGTACTTC